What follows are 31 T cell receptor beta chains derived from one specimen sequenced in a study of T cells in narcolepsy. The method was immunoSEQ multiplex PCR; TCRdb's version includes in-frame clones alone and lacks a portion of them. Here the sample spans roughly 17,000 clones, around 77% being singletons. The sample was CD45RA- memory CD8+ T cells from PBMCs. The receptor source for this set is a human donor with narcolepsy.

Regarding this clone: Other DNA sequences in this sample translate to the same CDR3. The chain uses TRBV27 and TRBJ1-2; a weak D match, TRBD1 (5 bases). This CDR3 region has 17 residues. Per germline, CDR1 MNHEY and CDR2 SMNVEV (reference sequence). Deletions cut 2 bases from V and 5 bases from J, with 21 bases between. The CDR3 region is CASSLHSLAGPLYGYTF. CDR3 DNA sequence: TGTGCCAGCAGTTTACATTCGCTGGCAGGGCCTCTTTATGGCTACACCTTC.

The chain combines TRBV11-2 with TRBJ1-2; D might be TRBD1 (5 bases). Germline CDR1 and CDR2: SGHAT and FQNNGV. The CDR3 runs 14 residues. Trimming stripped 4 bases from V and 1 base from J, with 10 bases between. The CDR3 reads CASSWGGSNYGYTF. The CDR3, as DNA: TGTGCCAGCAGCTGGGGGGGGAGTAACTATGGCTACACCTTC.

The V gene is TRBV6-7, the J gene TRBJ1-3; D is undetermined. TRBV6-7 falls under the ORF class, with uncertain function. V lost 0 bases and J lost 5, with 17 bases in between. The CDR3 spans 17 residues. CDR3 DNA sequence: TGTGCCAGCAGTTACTCTCGGACGACAACTAACAGAAACACCATATATTTT. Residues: CASSYSRTTTNRNTIYF.

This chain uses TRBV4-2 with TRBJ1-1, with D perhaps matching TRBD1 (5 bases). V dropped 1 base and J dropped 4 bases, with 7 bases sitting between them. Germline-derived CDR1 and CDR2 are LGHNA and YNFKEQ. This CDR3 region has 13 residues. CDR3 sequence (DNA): TGTGCCAGCAGCCAAGCAGGGTTCACTGAAGCTTTCTTT. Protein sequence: CASSQAGFTEAFF.

The CDR3, as DNA: TGTGCCAGTAGTATCTTAGGGAGCTCCTACGAGCAGTACTTC. It encodes CASSILGSSYEQYF. The chain uses TRBV19 and TRBJ2-5; D is possibly TRBD2 (5 bases). The assigned J gene may be wrong: the sequence end matches TRBJ2-7 better. CDR3 length: 14 amino acids. Per germline, CDR1 LNHDA and CDR2 SQIVND (reference sequence).

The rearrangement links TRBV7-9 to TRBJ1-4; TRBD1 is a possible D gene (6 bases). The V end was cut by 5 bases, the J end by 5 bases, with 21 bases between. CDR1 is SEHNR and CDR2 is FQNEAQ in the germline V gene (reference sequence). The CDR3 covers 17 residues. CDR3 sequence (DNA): TGTGCCAGCAGCGAAGGTCCGCCCGGGGGGCGAAATGAAAAACTGTTTTTT. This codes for CASSEGPPGGRNEKLFF.

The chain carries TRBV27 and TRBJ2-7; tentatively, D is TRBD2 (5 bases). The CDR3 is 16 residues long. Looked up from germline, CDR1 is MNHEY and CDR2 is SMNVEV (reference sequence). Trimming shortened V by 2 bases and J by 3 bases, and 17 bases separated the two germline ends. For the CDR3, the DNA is TGTGCCAGCAGTTTAGTAGTAAGGAGCGGTCGCTACGAGCAGTACTTC. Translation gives CASSLVVRSGRYEQYF.

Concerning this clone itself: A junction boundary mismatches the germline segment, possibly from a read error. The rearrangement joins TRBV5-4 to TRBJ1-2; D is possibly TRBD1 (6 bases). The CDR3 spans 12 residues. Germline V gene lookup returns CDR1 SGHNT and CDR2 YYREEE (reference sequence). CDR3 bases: TGTGCCAGCAGCTTGGGTATGGGGGCCCTTACATTC. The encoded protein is CASSLGMGALTF.

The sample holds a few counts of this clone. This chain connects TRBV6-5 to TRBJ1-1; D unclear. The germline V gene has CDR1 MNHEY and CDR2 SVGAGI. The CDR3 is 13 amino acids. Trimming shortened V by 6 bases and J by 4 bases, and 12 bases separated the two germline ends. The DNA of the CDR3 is TGTGCCAGCAGACCCTCGGAGGGCACTGAAGCTTTCTTT. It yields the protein CASRPSEGTEAFF.

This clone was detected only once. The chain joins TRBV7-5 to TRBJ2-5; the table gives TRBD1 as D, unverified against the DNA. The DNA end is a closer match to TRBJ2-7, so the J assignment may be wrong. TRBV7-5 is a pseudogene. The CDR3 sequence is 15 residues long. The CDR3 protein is CARSPRQGPSYEQYF. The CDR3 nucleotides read TGTGCCAGAAGCCCGCGACAGGGGCCGTCCTACGAGCAGTACTTC.

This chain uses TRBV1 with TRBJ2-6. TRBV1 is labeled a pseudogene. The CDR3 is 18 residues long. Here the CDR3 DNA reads TGCACCAGCAGATGCTATAGCTTGTGCACAAAGTCGGGCCAACGTCCTGCTTTC. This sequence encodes CTSRCYSLCTKSGQRPAF.

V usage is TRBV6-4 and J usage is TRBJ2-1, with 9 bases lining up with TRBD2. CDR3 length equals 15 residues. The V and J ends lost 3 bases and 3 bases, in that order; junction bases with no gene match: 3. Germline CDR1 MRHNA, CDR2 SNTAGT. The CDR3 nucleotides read TGTGCCAGCAGTGAAGAAGCGGGGGGCTACAATGAGCAGTTCTTC. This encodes CASSEEAGGYNEQFF.

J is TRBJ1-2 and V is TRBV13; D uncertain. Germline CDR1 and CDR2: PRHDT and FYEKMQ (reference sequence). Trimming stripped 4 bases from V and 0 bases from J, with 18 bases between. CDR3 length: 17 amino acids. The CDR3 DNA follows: TGTGCCAGCAGCTCTGGGGAGCTTAGCCGAGCTAACTATGGCTACACCTTC. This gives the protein CASSSGELSRANYGYTF.

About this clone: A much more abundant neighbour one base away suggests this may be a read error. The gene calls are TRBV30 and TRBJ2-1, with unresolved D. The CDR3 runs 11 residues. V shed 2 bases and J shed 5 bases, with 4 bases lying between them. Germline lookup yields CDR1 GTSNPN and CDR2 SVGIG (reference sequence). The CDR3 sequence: CAWSKDNEQFF. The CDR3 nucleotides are TGTGCCTGGAGTAAGGACAATGAGCAGTTCTTC.

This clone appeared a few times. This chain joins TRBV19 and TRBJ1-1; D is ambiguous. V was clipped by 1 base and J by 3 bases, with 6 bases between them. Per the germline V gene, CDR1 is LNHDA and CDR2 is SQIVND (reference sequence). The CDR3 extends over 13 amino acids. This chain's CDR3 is CASSIAGYTEAFF. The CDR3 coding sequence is TGTGCCAGTAGTATAGCGGGGTACACTGAAGCTTTCTTT.

The CDR3 sequence: CASSQVVGLFGDTIYF. Here the CDR3 DNA reads TGCGCCAGCAGCCAAGTGGTTGGATTATTCGGAGACACCATATATTTT. The V gene is TRBV4-1, the J gene TRBJ1-3; D gene ambiguous. In germline, CDR1 is MGHRA, CDR2 YSYEKL. The CDR3 is 16 amino acids. The V end was cut by 1 base, the J end by 8 bases, with 18 bases between.

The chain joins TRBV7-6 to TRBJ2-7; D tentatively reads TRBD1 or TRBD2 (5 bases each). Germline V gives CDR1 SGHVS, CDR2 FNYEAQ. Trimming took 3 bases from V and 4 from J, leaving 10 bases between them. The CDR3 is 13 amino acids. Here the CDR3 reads CASSFPGTYEQYF. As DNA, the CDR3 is TGTGCCAGCAGCTTCCCAGGGACGTACGAGCAGTACTTC.

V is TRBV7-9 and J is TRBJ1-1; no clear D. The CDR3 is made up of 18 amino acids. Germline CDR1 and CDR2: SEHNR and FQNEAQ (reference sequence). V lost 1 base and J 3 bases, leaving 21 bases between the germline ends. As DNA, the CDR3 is TGTGCCAGCAGCTTAGTCCCCGGGCCAACCCTAACTCACACTGAAGCTTTCTTT. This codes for CASSLVPGPTLTHTEAFF. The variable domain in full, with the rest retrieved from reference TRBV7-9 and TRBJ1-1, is DTGVSQNPRHKITKRGQNVTFRCDPISEHNRLYWYRQTLGQGPEFLTYFQNEAQLEKSRLLSDRFSAERPKGSFSTLEIQRTEQGDSAMYLCASSLVPGPTLTHTEAFFGQGTRLTVV.

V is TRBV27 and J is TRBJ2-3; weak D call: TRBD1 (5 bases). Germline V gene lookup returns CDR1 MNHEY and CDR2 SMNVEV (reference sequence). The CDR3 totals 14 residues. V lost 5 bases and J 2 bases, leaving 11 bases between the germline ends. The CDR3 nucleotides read TGTGCCAGCAGTCAGACAGCAACCACAGATACGCAGTATTTT. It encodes CASSQTATTDTQYF.

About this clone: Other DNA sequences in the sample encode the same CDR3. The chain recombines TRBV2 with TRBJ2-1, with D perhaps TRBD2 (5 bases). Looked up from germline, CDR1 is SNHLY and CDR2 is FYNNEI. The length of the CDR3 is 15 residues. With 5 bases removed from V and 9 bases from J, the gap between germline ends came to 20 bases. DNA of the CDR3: TGTGCCAGCAGTCCCGGTAGCCTAGGGAGCGGTGAGCAGTTCTTC. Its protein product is CASSPGSLGSGEQFF. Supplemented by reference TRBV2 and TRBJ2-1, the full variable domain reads EPEVTQTPSHQVTQMGQEVILRCVPISNHLYFYWYRQILGQKVEFLVSFYNNEISEKSEIFDDQFSVERPDGSNFTLKIRSTKLEDSAMYFCASSPGSLGSGEQFFGPGTRLTVL.

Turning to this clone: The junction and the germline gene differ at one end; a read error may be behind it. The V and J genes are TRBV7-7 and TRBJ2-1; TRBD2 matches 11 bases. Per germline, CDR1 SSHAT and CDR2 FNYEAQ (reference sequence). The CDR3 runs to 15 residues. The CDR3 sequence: CASSPGTSGNNEQFF. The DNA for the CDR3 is TGTGCTAGCAGCCCTGGGACTAGCGGAAACAATGAGCAGTTCTTC.

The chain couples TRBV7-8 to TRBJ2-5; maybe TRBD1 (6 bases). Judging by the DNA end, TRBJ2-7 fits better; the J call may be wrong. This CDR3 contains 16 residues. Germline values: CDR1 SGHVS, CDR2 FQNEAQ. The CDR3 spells CASSLPRQGGNYEQYF. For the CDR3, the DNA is TGTGCCAGCAGCTTACCCCGCCAAGGGGGAAACTACGAGCAGTACTTC.

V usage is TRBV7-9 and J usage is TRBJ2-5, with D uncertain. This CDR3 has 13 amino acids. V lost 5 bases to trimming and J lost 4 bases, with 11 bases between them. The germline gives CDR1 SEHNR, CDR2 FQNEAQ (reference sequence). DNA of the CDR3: TGTGCCAGCAGCCTTCTCCCCGGAGAGACCCAGTACTTC. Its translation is CASSLLPGETQYF.

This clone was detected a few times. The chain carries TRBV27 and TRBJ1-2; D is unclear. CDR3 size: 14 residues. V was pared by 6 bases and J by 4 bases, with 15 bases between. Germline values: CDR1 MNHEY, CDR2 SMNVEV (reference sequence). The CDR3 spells CASSRAGSTYGYTF. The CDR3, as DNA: TGTGCCAGCAGCCGGGCGGGGAGCACCTATGGCTACACCTTC.

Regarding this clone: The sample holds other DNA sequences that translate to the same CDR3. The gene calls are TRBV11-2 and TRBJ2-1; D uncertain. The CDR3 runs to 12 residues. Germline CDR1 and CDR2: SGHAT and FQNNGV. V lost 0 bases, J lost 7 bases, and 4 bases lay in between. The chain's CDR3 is CASSLDLNEQFF. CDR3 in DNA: TGTGCCAGCAGCTTAGACCTTAATGAGCAGTTCTTC.

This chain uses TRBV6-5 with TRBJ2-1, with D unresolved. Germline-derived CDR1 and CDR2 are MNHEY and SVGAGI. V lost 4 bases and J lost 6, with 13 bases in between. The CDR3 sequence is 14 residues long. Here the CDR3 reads CASSSETASNEQFF. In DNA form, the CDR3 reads TGTGCCAGCAGTTCGGAAACAGCCAGCAATGAGCAGTTCTTC.

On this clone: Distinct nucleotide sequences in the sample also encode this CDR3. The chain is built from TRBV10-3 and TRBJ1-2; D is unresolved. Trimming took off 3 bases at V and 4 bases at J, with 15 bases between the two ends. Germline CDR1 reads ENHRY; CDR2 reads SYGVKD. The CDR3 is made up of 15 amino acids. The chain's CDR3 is CAISDMIDGIYGYTF. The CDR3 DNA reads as TGTGCCATCAGTGACATGATTGACGGAATCTATGGCTACACCTTC.

The CDR3 DNA reads TGTGCCAGCAGCTTACAGGGGGCGTTGACTGAAGCTTTCTTT. Amino acid sequence: CASSLQGALTEAFF. V gene TRBV7-9 combines with J gene TRBJ1-1; 8 bases match TRBD1. The ends lost 2 bases at V and 5 bases at J; junction bases unmatched: 4. The CDR3 length is 14 residues. The germline gives CDR1 SEHNR, CDR2 FQNEAQ (reference sequence). Variable domain in full (rest from reference TRBV7-9 and TRBJ1-1): DTGVSQNPRHKITKRGQNVTFRCDPISEHNRLYWYRQTLGQGPEFLTYFQNEAQLEKSRLLSDRFSAERPKGSFSTLEIQRTEQGDSAMYLCASSLQGALTEAFFGQGTRLTVV.

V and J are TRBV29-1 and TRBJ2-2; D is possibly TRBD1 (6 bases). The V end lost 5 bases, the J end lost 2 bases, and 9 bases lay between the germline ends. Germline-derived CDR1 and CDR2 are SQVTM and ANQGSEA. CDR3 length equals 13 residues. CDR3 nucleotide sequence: TGCAGCGTTTCCAGGGGAAACACCGGGGAGCTGTTTTTT. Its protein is CSVSRGNTGELFF.

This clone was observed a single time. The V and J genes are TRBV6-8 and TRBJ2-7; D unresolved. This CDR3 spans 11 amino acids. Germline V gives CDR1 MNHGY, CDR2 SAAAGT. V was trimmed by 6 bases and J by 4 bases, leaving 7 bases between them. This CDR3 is CASSLGYEQYF. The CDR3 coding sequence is TGTGCCAGCAGCCTAGGATACGAGCAGTACTTC.

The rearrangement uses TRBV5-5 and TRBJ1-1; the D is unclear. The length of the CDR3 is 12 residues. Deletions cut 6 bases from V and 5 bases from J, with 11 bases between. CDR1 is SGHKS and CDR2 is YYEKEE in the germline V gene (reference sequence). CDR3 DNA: TGTGCCAGCACCCTGGCGTATACTGAAGCTTTCTTT. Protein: CASTLAYTEAFF.